Here is one TCR beta chain with its context. Its recognized antigen is unknown. Per-base qualities were not stored, and no clone one base away is much larger. The immunoSEQ Assay, a bias-controlled multiplex PCR, was used to amplify TCRbeta CDR3 regions from genomic DNA. As for how the authors treated the data: Within the assay, amplification of reference gene primers was used to estimate how many nucleated cells each sample contained. To quantify the absolute abundance of each unique TCRbeta CDR3 rearrangement, sequence reads were collapsed and filtered. Productive Simpson clonality was computed per sample as the square root of Simpson's diversity index over productive rearrangements. In its TCRdb copy, this immuneACCESS table keeps in-frame sequences only and misses some clones. Where compared with another copy, unresolved V genes explain less than half of these, and the others have no known cause. V, J and clone size derive from that table, while D and trimming were established from the DNA sequence. The sample yields roughly 250,000 clones; 75% to 90% were counted once. The top ten clonotypes cover 3% to 4% of the sample.

The CDR1 and CDR2 encoded by the germline V gene are SGHRS and YFSETQ. V lost 5 bases and J lost 7 bases, and the count of bases not matched to a germline gene is 11. There are 14 amino acids in the CDR3, from cysteine to phenylalanine inclusive. Here the CDR3 DNA is all that survives: 42 bases in frame from base 1. This specimen belongs to a study of blood T cell repertoires in COVID-19 (dated by TCRdb to 2018 to 2021). Study-wide context: The collaborator samples originated in the United States, Italy and Spain and spanned the acute and convalescent phases of COVID-19. The samples were drawn from two sources: the first 160 participants of the ongoing ImmuneRACE study, and 950 to 1,500 subjects contributed by 6 global collaborators. Where available, HLA class I and class II types were obtained from metadata supplied by the sample provider rather than from assay-based typing. Nearly every sample came with metadata listing a de-identified subject ID, COVID-19 status, age in years and sex. The dataset comprised deeply sampled blood TCRbeta repertoires from subjects exposed to, actively infected with, or recovered from COVID-19. The repertoires were released in a freely available public database intended as a resource for research on the immune response to SARS-CoV-2. The material from the prospective study consisted of cDNA or gDNA derived from T cells, B-cell-depleted T cells, or PBMCs.

Study-level results and caveats: Clinical and demographic metadata were provided uncurated, with the amount varying by source and participant.

Participants in the prospective study were aged about 18 to 95 years, lived in under 30 United States geographic areas, and enrolled through a virtual design. In the prospective study, cohorts were assigned on the basis of participant-reported clinical history obtained from a screening survey and a study questionnaire. Each participant in the prospective study had whole blood, serum and a nasopharyngeal or oropharyngeal swab collected by mobile phlebotomists. Participants in the prospective study had the option to provide additional blood draws and questionnaires over an approximately 2-month period. Before DNA extraction, blood samples from the prospective study were shipped at room temperature or frozen.

Sequences were obtained from PBMCs or T cells enriched from blood (not recorded which). The receptor's source is a middle-aged woman with acute COVID-19. The sequence links TRBV5-1 to TRBJ1-2, and 7 junction bases match TRBD1. The CDR3 here reads CASRETTGLGGYTF. In nucleotides, the sequence is TGCGCCAGCAGAGAGACGACAGGGTTGGGTGGCTACACCTTC.